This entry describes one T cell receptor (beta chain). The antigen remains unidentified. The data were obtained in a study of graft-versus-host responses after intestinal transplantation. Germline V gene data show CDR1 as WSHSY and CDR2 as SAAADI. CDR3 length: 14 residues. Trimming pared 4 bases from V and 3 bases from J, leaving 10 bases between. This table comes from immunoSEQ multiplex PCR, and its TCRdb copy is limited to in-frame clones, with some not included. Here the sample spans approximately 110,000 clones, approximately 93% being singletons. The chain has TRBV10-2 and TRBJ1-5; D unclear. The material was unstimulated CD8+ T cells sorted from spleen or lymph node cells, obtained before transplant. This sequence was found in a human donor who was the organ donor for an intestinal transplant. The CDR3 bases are TGCGCCAGCAGTGCCCGGGGTGTCAATCAGCCCCAGCATTTT. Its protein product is CASSARGVNQPQHF.